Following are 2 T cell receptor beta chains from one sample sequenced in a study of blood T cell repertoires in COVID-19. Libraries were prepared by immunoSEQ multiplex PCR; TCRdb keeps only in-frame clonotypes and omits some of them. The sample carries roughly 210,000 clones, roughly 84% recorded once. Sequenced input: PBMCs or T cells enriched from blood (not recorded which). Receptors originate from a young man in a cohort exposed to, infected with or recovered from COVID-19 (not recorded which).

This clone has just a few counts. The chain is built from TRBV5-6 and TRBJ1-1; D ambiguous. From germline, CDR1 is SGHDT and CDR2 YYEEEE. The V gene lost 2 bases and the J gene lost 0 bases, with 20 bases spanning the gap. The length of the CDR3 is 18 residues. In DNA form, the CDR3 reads TGTGCCAGCAGCTTAAGACTCACCGGCCCGAGTCTGAACACTGAAGCTTTCTTT. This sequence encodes CASSLRLTGPSLNTEAFF.

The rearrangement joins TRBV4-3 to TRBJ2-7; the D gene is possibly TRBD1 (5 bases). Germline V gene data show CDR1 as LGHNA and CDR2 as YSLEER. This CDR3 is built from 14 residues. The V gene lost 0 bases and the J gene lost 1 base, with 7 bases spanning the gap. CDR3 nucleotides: TGCGCCAGCAGCCAAGACAGGGTATCCTACGAGCAGTACTTC. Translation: CASSQDRVSYEQYF.